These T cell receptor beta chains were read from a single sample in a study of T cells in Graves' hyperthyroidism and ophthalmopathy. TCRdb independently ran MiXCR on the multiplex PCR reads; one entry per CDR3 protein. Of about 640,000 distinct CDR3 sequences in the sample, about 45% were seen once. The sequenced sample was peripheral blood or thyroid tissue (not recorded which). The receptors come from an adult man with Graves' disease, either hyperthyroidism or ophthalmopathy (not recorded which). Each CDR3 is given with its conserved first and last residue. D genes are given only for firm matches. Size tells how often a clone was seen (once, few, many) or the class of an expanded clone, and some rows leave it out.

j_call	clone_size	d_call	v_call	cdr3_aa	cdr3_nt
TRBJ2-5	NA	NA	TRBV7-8	CAPGHSDQETQYF	TGTGCTCCAGGACATTCGGACCAAGAGACCCAGTACTTC
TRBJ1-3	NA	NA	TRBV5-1	CASSLGPQVVPGNTIYF	TGCGCCAGCAGCTTGGGCCCCCAGGTCGTCCCTGGAAACACCATATATTTT
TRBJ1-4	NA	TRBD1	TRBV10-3	CAISGTGDEKLFF	TGTGCCATCAGCGGGACAGGGGATGAAAAACTGTTTTTT
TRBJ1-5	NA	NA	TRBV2	CASSEGGGQAANQPQHF	TGTGCCAGCAGTGAAGGGGGCGGGCAGGCGGCCAATCAGCCCCAGCATTTT
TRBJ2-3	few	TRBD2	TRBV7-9	CASSLAREGTDTQYF	TGTGCCAGCAGCTTAGCGCGGGAGGGCACAGATACGCAGTATTTT
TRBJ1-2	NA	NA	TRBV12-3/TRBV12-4	CASSTSPGDGYTF	TGTGCCAGCAGTACATCCCCCGGGGATGGCTACACCTTC
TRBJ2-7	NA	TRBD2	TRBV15	CATSRDTSGGANEQYF	TGTGCCACCAGCAGAGATACTAGCGGGGGGGCGAACGAGCAGTACTTC
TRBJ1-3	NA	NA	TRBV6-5	CASSRPGRVSGNTIYF	TGTGCCAGCAGTCGTCCGGGACGAGTCTCTGGAAACACCATATATTTT
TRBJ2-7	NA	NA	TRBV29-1	CSVGKGGYEQYF	TGCAGCGTTGGGAAGGGGGGCTACGAGCAGTACTTC
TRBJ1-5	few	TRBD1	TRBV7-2	CASSLDRGHNQPQHF	TGTGCCAGCAGCTTAGACAGGGGGCACAATCAGCCCCAGCATTTT
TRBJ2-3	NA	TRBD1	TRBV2	CASGDRATDTQYF	TGTGCCAGCGGCGACAGGGCGACAGATACGCAGTATTTT
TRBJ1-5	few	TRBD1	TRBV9	CASSSGQYHQPQHF	TGTGCCAGCAGCTCGGGACAGTACCATCAGCCCCAGCATTTT
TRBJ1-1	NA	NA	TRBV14	CASSQGSGYTEAFF	TGTGCCAGCAGCCAAGGGTCTGGCTACACTGAAGCTTTCTTT
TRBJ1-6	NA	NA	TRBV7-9	CASRIGQVNSPLHF	TGTGCCAGCAGAATCGGGCAGGTGAATTCACCCCTCCACTTT
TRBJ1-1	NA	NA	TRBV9	CAGSVEVEDTEAFF	TGTGCCGGCAGCGTAGAGGTGGAGGACACTGAAGCTTTCTTT
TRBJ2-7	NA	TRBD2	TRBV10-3	CAISGTGTSGASYEQYF	TGTGCCATCAGTGGAACCGGGACTAGCGGGGCCTCCTACGAGCAGTACTTC
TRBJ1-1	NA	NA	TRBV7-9	CASSPTGSTEAFF	TGTGCCAGCAGCCCTACAGGGAGTACTGAAGCTTTCTTT
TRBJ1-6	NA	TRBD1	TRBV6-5	CASSYLGTGSLSSLHF	TGTGCCAGCAGTTATCTGGGGACAGGTTCGTTGAGTTCCCTCCACTTT
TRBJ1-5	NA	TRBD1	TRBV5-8	CASSPGTAQGNQPQHF	TGTGCCAGCAGCCCGGGGACAGCCCAAGGAAATCAGCCCCAGCATTTT
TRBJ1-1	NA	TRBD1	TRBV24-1	CATSDSTGMNTEAFF	TGTGCCACCAGTGATTCGACAGGGATGAACACTGAAGCTTTCTTT
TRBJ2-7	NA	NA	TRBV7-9	CASSLTGLGDSSYEQYF	TGTGCCAGCAGCTTAACGGGCTTGGGCGACAGTTCCTACGAGCAGTACTTC
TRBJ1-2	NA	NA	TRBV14	CASSLVQGPDYGYTF	TGTGCCAGCAGCTTAGTCCAGGGGCCGGACTATGGCTACACCTTC
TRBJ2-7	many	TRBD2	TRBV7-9	CASSWGRAEQYF	TGTGCCAGCAGCTGGGGGAGGGCCGAGCAGTACTTC
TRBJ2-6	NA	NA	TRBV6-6	CASSYSLGTASSGANVLTF	TGTGCCAGCAGTTACTCCCTCGGGACGGCTAGCTCTGGGGCCAACGTCCTGACTTTC
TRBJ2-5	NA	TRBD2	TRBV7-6	CASSFGTSGRAEETQYF	TGTGCCAGCAGCTTCGGGACTAGCGGGAGAGCGGAAGAGACCCAGTACTTC
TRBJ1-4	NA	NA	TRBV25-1	CASDGQSDEKLFF	TGTGCCAGCGACGGACAATCGGATGAAAAACTGTTTTTT
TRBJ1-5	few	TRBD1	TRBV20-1	CSARAQGGKDQPQHF	TGCAGTGCTAGAGCGCAGGGGGGAAAAGATCAGCCCCAGCATTTT
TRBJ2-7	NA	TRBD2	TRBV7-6	CASSLGPSGDSYEQYF	TGTGCCAGCAGCTTAGGTCCTAGCGGGGACTCCTACGAGCAGTACTTC
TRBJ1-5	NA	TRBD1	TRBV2	CASSDLEGAGQPQHF	TGTGCCAGCAGTGATCTCGAGGGGGCAGGTCAGCCCCAGCATTTT
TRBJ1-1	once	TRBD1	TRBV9	CASSPTQGGMNTEAFF	TGTGCCAGCAGCCCGACGCAGGGGGGGATGAACACTGAAGCTTTCTTT
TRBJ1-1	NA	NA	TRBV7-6	CASSLGGRGEGLNTEAFF	TGTGCCAGCAGCTTAGGGGGGAGGGGGGAGGGCTTGAACACTGAAGCTTTCTTT
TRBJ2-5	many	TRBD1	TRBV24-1	CATSDQAGTGEGQETQYF	TGTGCCACCAGTGACCAAGCCGGGACAGGGGAAGGCCAAGAGACCCAGTACTTC
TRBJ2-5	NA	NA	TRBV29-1	CSVGDGTTQETQYF	TGCAGCGTTGGGGACGGGACAACTCAAGAGACCCAGTACTTC
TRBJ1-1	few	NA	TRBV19	CASSIRANTEAFF	TGTGCCAGTAGTATCCGGGCGAACACTGAAGCTTTCTTT
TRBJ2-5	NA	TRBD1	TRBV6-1	CASRTPGQGETQYF	TGTGCCAGCAGAACCCCGGGACAGGGAGAGACCCAGTACTTC
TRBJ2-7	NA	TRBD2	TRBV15	CATSINRLAAYEQYF	TGTGCCACCAGCATCAACAGACTAGCGGCCTACGAGCAGTACTTC
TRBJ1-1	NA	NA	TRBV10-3	CAISESWRDTEAFF	TGTGCCATCAGTGAGTCATGGAGGGACACTGAAGCTTTCTTT
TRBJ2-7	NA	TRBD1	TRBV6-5	CASSYSYRTGPDEQYF	TGTGCCAGCAGTTACTCTTACCGGACAGGCCCCGACGAGCAGTACTTC
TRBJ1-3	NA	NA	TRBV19	CASSIIGGNTIYF	TGTGCCAGTAGTATCATTGGGGGAAACACCATATATTTT
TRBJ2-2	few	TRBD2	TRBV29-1	CSVATSGVYTGELFF	TGCAGCGTTGCAACTAGCGGGGTGTACACCGGGGAGCTGTTTTTT
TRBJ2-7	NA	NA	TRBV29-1	CSVKGGANEQYF	TGCAGCGTTAAGGGGGGGGCTAACGAGCAGTACTTC
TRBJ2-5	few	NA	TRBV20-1	CSAGVGEETQYF	TGCAGTGCTGGGGTCGGGGAAGAGACCCAGTACTTC
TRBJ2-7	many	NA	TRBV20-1	CSAGVIVHKQYF	TGCAGTGCTGGGGTAATAGTCCACAAGCAGTACTTC
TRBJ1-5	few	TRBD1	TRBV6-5	CASRPGTGRDQPQHF	TGTGCCAGCAGGCCGGGGACAGGGAGGGATCAGCCCCAGCATTTT
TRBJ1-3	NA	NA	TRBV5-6	CASRIDGFSGNTIYF	TGTGCCAGCAGGATTGACGGGTTCTCTGGAAACACCATATATTTT
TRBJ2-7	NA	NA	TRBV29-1	CSVEPWHLAEQYF	TGCAGCGTTGAGCCCTGGCATCTGGCGGAGCAGTACTTC